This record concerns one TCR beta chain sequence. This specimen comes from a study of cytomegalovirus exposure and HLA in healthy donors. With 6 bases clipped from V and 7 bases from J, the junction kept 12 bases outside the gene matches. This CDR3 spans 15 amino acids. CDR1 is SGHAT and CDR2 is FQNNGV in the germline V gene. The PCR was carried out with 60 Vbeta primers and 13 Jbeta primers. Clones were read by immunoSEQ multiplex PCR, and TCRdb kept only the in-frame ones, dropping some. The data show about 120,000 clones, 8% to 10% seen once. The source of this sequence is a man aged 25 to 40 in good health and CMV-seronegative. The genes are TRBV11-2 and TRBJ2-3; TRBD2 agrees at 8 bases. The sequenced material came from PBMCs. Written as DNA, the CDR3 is TGTGCCAGCAGACTTAGCTGGCGGGAGGTACATACGCAGTATTTT. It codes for CASRLSWREVHTQYF.